The present T cell receptor beta chain was sequenced within a study of blood T cell repertoires in COVID-19. Germline CDR1 is MNHEY and CDR2 is SMNVEV (reference sequence). Trimming at V came to 6 bases and at J to 9 bases, leaving 9 bases not matched to a gene. CDR3 length equals 15 residues. The method was immunoSEQ multiplex PCR; TCRdb's version includes in-frame clones alone and lacks a portion of them. The sample includes some 150,000 clones, about 83% seen only once; the top ten take 4.5% to 6%. The sample comprised PBMCs or T cells enriched from blood (not recorded which). The V call is TRBV27, the J call TRBJ1-6, with TRBD1 matching 9 bases. The sequence came from a woman in her forties or fifties who had been exposed to COVID-19. The CDR3 protein is CASRPRDREVSPLHF. In DNA, the CDR3 is TGTGCCAGCAGGCCCCGGGACAGGGAGGTTTCACCCCTCCACTTT.